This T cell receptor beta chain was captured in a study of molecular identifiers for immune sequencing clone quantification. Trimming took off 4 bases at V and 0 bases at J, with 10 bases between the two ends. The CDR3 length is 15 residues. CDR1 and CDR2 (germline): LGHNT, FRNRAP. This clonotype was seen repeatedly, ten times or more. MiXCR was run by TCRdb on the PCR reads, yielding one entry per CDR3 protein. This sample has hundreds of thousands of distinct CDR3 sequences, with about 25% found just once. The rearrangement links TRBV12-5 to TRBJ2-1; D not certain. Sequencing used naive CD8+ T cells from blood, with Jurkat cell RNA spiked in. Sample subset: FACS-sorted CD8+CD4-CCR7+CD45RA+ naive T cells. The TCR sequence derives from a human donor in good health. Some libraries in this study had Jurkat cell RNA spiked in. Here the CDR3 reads CASGSGESSYNEQFF. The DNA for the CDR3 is TGTGCTAGTGGTTCAGGTGAAAGCTCCTACAATGAGCAGTTCTTC.